The 4 T cell receptor beta chains in this list originate from one sample, sequenced in a study of CD8 T cells in ankylosing spondylitis. TCRdb passed the 5' RACE reads through MiXCR, listing each CDR3 protein once. The sample holds about 220,000 distinct CDR3 sequences, roughly 24% seen once. Sequencing was done on a sample of blood, either unsorted or a sorted T cell fraction (not recorded which). Every receptor here comes from a male donor with ankylosing spondylitis or in good health (not recorded which).

This chain joins TRBV28 and TRBJ2-2; D gene ambiguous. V lost 6 bases and J 4 bases, leaving 9 bases between the germline ends. Germline assignment: CDR1 MDHEN and CDR2 SYDVKM. The length of the CDR3 is 13 residues. The CDR3 region has the DNA TGTGCCAGCAGCCAGACGCTCACCGGGGAGCTGTTTTTT. Translated, it gives CASSQTLTGELFF.

Points on this clonotype: A much larger clonotype is one base distant, so this may be a read error. V gene TRBV20-1 combines with J gene TRBJ2-5, with 7 bases aligning to TRBD2. The CDR3 runs 14 residues. CDR1 is DFQATT, CDR2 SNEGSKA, per germline (reference sequence). V trimming: 5 bases; J trimming: 5 bases; junction bases outside the gene matches: 11. The CDR3 here is CSAPTSWRRETQYF. As DNA, the CDR3 is TGCAGTGCTCCGACTAGCTGGAGAAGGGAGACCCAGTACTTC.

This clonotype was picked up many times. The chain is built from TRBV6-1 and TRBJ2-7; TRBD1 or TRBD2 may be the D gene (7 bases each). The CDR3 is made up of 13 amino acids. Germline CDR1 reads MNHNS; CDR2 reads SASEGT. V lost 6 bases and J lost 7, with 16 bases in between. As DNA, the CDR3 is TGTGCCAGCAGAGACCGTCAGGGGGGGGAGCAGTACTTC. It yields the protein CASRDRQGGEQYF.

The chain employs TRBV29-1 and TRBJ1-2; TRBD1 might be the D (5 bases). Trimming took off 3 bases at V and 7 bases at J, with 12 bases between the two ends. The CDR3 is 12 amino acids. From germline, CDR1 is SQVTM and CDR2 ANQGSEA. The CDR3 nucleotides are TGCAGCGTTGAGGGCAGGGCGGGTGGCTACACCTTC. It is translated as CSVEGRAGGYTF.